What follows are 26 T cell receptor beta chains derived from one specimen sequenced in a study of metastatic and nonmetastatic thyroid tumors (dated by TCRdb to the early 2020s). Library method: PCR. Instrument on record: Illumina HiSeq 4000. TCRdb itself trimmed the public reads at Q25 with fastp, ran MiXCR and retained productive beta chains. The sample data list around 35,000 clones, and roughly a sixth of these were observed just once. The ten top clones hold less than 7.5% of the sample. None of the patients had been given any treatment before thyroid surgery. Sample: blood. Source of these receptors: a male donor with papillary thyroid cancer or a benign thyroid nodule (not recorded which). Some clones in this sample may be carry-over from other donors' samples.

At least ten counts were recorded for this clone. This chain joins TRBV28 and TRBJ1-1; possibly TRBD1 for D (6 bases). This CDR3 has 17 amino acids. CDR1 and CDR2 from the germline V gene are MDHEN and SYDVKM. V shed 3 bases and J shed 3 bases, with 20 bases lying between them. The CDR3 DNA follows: TGTGCCAGCAGTTTGGCGGTTGGGGGGCGCGTTGACACTGAAGCTTTCTTT. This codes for CASSLAVGGRVDTEAFF. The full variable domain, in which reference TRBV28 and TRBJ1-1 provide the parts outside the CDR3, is DVKVTQSSRYLVKRTGEKVFLECVQDMDHENMFWYRQDPGLGLRLIYFSYDVKMKEKGDIPEGYSVSREKKERFSLILESASTNQTSMYLCASSLAVGGRVDTEAFFGQGTRLTVV.

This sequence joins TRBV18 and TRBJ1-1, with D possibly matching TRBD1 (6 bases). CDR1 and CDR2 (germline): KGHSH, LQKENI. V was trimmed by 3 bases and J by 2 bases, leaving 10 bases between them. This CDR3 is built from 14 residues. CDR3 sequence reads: CASSPSDRNTEAFF. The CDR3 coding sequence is TGTGCCAGCTCACCCTCGGACAGAAACACTGAAGCTTTCTTT.

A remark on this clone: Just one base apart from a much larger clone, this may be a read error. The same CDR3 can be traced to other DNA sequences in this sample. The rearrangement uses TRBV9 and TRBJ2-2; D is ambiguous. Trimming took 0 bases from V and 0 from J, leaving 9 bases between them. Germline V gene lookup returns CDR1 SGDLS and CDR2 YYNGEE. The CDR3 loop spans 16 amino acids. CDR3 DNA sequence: TGTGCCAGCAGCGTAGGTGGCAGCCCGAACACCGGGGAGCTGTTTTTT. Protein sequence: CASSVGGSPNTGELFF.

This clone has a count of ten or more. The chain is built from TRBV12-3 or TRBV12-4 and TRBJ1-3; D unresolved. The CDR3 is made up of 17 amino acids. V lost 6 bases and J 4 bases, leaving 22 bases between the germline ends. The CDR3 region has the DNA TGTGCCAGCAGGGGTTTGGCCTCCCGGGCTGGCGGAAACACCATATATTTT. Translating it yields CASRGLASRAGGNTIYF.

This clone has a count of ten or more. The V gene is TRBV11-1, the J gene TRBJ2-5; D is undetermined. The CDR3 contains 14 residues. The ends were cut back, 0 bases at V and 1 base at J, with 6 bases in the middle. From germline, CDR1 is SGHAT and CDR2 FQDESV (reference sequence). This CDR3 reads CASSLAYGQETQYF. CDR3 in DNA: TGTGCCAGCAGCTTAGCGTACGGCCAAGAGACCCAGTACTTC. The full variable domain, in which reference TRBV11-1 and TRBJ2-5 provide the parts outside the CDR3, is EAEVAQSPRYKITEKSQAVAFWCDPISGHATLYWYRQILGQGPELLVQFQDESVVDDSQLPKDRFSAERLKGVDSTLKIQPAELGDSAMYLCASSLAYGQETQYFGPGTRLLVL.

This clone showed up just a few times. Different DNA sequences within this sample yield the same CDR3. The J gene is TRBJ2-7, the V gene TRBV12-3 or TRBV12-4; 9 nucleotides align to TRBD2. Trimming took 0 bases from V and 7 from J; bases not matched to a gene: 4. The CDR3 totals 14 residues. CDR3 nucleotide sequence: TGTGCCAGCAGTTTAGCACTAGCGGGTTATGAGCAGTACTTC. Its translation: CASSLALAGYEQYF.

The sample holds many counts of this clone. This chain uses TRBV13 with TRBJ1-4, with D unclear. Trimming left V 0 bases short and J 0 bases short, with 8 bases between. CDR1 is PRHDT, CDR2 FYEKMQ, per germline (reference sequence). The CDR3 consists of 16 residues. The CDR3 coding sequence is TGTGCCAGCAGCTTAGGAGCCGGGACAACTAATGAAAAACTGTTTTTT. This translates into CASSLGAGTTNEKLFF.

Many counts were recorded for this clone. The CDR3 DNA sequence: TGTGCCAGCAGTTTGACCGAAGAGACCCAGTACTTC. Encoded protein: CASSLTEETQYF. The chain combines TRBV25-1 with TRBJ2-5; D gene uncertain. CDR1 and CDR2 from the germline V gene are MGHDK and SYGVNS. This CDR3 contains 12 residues. V lost 5 bases, J lost 3 bases, and 7 bases lay in between.

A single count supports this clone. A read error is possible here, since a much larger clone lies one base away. The CDR3 nucleotides read TGTACCTGGAGTGTATTCGGGGCCTACAGTGAGCAGTTCTTC. As protein: CTWSVFGAYSEQFF. The chain couples TRBV30 to TRBJ2-1, with D possibly called TRBD1 or TRBD2 (5 bases each). The CDR3 spans 14 residues. Germline V gene sequence: CDR1 GTSNPN, CDR2 SVGIG (reference sequence). The full variable domain, completed using reference TRBV30 and TRBJ2-1, is SQTIHQWPATLVQPVGSPLSLECTVEGTSNPNLYWYRQAAGRGLQLLFYSVGIGQISSEVPQNLSASRPQDRQFILSSKKLLLSDSGFYLCTWSVFGAYSEQFFGPGTRLTVL.

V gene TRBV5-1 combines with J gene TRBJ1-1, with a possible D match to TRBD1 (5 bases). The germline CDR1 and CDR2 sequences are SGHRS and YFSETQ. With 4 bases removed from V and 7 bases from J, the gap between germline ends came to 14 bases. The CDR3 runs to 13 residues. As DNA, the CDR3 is TGCGCCAGCAGCGGGGGGACGTTTTATGAAGCTTTCTTT. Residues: CASSGGTFYEAFF.

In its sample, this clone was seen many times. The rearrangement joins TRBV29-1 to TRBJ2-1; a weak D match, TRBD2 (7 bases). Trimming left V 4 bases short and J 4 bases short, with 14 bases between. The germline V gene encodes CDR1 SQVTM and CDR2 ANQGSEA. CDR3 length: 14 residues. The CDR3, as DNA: TGCAGCGTTGTTCTAGGGGGGGTTTACAATGAGCAGTTCTTC. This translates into CSVVLGGVYNEQFF.

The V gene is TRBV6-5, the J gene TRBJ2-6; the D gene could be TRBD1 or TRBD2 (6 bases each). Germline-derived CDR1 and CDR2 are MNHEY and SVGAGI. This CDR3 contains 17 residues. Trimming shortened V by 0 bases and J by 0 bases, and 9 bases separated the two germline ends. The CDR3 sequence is CASSYSQGLSGANVLTF. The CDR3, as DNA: TGTGCCAGCAGTTACTCACAGGGACTCTCTGGGGCCAACGTCCTGACTTTC.

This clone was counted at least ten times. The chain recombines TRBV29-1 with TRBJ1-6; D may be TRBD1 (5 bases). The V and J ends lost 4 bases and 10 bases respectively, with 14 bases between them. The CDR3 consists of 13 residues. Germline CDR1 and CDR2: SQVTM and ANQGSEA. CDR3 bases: TGCAGCGTTGGGCAGGGAGAGGGATCACCCCTCCACTTT. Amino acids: CSVGQGEGSPLHF.

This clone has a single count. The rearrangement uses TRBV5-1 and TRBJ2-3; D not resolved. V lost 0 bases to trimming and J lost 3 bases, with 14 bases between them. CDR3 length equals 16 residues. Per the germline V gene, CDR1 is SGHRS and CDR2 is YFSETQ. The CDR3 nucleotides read TGCGCCAGCAGCTTGGGGGCCCTCTATGGGACAGATACGCAGTATTTT. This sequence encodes CASSLGALYGTDTQYF.

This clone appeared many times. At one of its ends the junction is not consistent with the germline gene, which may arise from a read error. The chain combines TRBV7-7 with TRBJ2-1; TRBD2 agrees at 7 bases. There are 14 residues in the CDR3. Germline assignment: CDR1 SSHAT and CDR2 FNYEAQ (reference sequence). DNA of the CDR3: TGTGCTAGCAGCCTTTCGGCGGGAGCTGGTGAGCAGTTCTTC. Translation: CASSLSAGAGEQFF.

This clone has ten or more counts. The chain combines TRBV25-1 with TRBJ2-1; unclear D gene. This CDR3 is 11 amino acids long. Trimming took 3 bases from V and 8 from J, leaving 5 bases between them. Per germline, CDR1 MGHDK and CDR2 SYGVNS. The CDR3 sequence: CASSDGDEQFF. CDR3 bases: TGTGCCAGCAGTGATGGAGATGAGCAGTTCTTC. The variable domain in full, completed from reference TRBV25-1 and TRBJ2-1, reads EADIYQTPRYLVIGTGKKITLECSQTMGHDKMYWYQQDPGMELHLIHYSYGVNSTEKGDLSSESTVSRIRTEHFPLTLESARPSHTSQYLCASSDGDEQFFGPGTRLTVL.

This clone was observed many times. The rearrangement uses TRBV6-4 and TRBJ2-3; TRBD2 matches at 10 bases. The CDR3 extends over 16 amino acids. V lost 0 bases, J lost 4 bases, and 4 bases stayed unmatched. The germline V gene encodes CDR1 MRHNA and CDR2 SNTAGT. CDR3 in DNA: TGTGCCAGCAGTGACTCAAGCGGGGGGGACTCAGATACGCAGTATTTT. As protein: CASSDSSGGDSDTQYF.

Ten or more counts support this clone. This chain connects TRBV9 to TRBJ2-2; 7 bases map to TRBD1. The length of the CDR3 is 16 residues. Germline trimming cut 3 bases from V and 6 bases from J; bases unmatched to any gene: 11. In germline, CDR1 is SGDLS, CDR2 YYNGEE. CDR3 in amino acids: CASSGTHRGSAGELFF. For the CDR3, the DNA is TGTGCCAGCAGCGGTACCCACAGGGGTAGTGCCGGGGAGCTGTTTTTT.

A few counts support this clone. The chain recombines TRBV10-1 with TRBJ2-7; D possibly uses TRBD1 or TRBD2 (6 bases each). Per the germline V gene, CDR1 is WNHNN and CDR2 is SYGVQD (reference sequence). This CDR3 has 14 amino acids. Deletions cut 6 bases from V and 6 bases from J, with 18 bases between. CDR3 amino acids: CASSPVIGGGEQYF. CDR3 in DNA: TGCGCCAGCAGCCCCGTGATAGGGGGAGGCGAGCAGTACTTC.

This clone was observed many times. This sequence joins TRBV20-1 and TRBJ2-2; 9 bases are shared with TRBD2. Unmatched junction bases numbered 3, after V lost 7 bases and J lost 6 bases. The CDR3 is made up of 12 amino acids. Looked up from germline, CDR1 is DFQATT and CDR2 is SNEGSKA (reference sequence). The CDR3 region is CSVAGAAGELFF. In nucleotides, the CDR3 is TGCAGTGTAGCGGGGGCGGCCGGGGAGCTGTTTTTT.

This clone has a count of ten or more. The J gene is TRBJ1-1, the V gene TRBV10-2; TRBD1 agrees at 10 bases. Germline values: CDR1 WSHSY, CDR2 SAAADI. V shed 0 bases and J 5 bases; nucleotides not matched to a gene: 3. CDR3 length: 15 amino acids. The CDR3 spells CASSESGTGVTEAFF. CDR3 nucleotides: TGCGCCAGCAGTGAGTCCGGGACAGGGGTGACTGAAGCTTTCTTT.

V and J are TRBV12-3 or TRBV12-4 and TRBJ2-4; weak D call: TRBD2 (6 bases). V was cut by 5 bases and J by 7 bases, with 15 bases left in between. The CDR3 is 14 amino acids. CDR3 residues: CASSLGGVENIQYF. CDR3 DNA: TGTGCCAGCAGTCTAGGCGGGGTGGAGAACATTCAGTACTTC.

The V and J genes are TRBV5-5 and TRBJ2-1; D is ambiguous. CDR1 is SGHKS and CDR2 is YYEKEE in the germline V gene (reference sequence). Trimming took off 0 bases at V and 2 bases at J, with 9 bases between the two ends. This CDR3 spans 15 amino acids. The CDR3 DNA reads TGTGCCAGCAGCTTGGAGTGGCCCGCCTACAATGAGCAGTTCTTC. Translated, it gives CASSLEWPAYNEQFF.

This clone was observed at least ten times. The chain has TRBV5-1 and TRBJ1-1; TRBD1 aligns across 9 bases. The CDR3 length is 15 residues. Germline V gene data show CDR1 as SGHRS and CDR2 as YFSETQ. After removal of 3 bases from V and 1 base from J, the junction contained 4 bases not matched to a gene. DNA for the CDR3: TGCGCCAGCAGCTCTCCGGGACAGGGGAACACTGAAGCTTTCTTT. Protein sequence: CASSSPGQGNTEAFF.

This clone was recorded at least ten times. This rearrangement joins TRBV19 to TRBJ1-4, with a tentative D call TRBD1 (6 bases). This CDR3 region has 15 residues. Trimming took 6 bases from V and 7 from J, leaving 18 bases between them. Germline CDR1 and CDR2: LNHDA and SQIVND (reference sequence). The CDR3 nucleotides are TGTGCCAGTAGCCAAATGGGACATCAGGGTGAAAAACTGTTTTTT. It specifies CASSQMGHQGEKLFF.

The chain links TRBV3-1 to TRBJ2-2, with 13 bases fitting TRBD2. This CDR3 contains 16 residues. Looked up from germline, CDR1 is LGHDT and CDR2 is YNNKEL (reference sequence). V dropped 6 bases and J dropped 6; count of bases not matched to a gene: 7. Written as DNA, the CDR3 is TGTGCCAGCAGAAAAACTAGCGGGAGGGATTCCGGGGAGCTGTTTTTT. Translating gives CASRKTSGRDSGELFF.